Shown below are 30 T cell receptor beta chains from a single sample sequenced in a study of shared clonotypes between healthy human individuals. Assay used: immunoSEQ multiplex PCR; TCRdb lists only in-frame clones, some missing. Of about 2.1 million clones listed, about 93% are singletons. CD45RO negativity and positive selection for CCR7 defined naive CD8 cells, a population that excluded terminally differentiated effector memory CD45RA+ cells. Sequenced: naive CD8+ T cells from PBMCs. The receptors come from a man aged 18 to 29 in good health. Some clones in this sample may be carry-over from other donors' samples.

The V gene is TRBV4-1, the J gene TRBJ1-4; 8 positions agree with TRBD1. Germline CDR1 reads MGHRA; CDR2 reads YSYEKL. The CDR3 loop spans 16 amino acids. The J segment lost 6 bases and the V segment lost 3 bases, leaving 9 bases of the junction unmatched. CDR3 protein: CASSQRTGGLYEKLFF. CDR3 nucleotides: TGCGCCAGCAGCCAGCGCACAGGGGGTCTTTATGAAAAACTGTTTTTT.

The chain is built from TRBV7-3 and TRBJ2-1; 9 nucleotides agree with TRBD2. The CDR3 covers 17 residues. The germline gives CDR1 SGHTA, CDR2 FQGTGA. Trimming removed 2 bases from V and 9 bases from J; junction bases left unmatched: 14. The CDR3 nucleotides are TGTGCCAGCAGCTTAGAGGGTAGCGGGAGTGGTTTAGGTGAGCAGTTCTTC. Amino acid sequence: CASSLEGSGSGLGEQFF.

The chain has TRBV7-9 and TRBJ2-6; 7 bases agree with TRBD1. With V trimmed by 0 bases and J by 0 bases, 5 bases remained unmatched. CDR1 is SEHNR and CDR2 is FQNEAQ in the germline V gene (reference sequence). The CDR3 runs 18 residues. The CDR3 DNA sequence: TGTGCCAGCAGCTTAGCCGTGACAGGGTACTCTGGGGCCAACGTCCTGACTTTC. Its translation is CASSLAVTGYSGANVLTF. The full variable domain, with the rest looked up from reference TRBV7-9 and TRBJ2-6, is DTGVSQNPRHKITKRGQNVTFRCDPISEHNRLYWYRQTLGQGPEFLTYFQNEAQLEKSRLLSDRFSAERPKGSFSTLEIQRTEQGDSAMYLCASSLAVTGYSGANVLTFGAGSRLTVL.

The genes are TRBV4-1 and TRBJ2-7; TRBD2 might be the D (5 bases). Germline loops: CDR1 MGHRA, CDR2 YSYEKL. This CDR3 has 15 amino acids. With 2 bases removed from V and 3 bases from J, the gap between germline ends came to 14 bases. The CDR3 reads CASSQSREPYYEQYF. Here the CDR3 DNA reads TGCGCCAGCAGCCAATCACGGGAACCTTACTACGAGCAGTACTTC.

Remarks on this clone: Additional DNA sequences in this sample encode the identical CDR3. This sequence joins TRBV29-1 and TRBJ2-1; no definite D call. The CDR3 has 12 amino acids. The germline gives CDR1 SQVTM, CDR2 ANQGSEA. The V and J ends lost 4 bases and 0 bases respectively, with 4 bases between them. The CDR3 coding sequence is TGCAGCGTTGTTGACTCCTACAATGAGCAGTTCTTC. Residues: CSVVDSYNEQFF.

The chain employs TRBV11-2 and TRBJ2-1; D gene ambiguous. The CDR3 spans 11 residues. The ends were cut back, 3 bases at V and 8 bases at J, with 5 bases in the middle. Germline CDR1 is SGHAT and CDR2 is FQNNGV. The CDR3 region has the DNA TGTGCCAGCAGCTTTTTGGATGAGCAGTTCTTC. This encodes CASSFLDEQFF.

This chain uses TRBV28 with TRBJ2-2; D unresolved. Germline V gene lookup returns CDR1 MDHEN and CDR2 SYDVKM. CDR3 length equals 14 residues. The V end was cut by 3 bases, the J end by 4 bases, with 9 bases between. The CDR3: CASSFKLPTGELFF. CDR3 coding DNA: TGTGCCAGCAGTTTTAAGCTCCCCACCGGGGAGCTGTTTTTT.

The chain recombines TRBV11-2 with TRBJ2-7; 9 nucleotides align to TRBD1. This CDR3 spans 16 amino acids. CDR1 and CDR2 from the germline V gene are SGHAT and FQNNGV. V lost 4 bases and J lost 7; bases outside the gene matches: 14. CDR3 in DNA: TGTGCCAGCAGCTCAGGGCCGGGGACAGGGATGCGGGAGCAGTACTTC. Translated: CASSSGPGTGMREQYF.

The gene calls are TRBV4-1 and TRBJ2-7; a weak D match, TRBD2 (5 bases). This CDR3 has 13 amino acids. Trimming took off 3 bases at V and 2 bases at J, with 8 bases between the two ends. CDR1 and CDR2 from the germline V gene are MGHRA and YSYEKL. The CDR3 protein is CASSHGVTYEQYF. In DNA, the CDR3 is TGCGCCAGCAGCCACGGGGTTACCTACGAGCAGTACTTC.

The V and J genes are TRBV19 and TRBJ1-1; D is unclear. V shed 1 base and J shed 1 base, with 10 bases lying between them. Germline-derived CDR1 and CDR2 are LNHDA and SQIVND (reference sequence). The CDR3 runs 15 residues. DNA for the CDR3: TGTGCCAGTAGTATAGGTCGGAGAAAGAACACTGAAGCTTTCTTT. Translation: CASSIGRRKNTEAFF.

CDR3: CASSPGTLPYEQYF. In DNA form, the CDR3 reads TGTGCCAGCAGCCCCGGGACGCTTCCCTACGAGCAGTACTTC. The rearrangement links TRBV7-6 to TRBJ2-7; D tentatively reads TRBD1 or TRBD2 (5 bases each). Germline CDR1 SGHVS, CDR2 FNYEAQ. The CDR3 runs 14 residues. V was clipped by 5 bases and J by 2 bases, with 13 bases between them.

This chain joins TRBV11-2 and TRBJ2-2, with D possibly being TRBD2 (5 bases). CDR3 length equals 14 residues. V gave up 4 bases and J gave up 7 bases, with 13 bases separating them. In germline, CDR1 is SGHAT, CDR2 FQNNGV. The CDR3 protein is CASSSRGPGGELFF. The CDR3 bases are TGTGCCAGCAGCTCCCGGGGTCCGGGCGGGGAGCTGTTTTTT.

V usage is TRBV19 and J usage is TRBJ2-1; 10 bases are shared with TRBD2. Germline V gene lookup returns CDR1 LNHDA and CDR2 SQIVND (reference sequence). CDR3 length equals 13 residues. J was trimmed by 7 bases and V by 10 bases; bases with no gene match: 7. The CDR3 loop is CATLAGAWNEQFF. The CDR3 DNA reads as TGTGCCACCCTAGCGGGAGCGTGGAATGAGCAGTTCTTC.

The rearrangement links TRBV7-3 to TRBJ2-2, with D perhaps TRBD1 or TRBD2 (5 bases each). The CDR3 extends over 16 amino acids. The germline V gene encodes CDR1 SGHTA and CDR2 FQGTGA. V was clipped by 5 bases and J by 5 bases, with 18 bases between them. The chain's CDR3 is CASSPSPPGQTGELFF. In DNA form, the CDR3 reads TGTGCCAGCAGCCCGAGCCCGCCGGGGCAAACCGGGGAGCTGTTTTTT.

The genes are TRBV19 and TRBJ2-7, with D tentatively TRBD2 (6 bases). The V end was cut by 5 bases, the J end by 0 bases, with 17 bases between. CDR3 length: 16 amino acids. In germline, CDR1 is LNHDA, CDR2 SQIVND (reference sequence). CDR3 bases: TGTGCCAGTAGTCCCACAGGTAGCGGCGGCTCCTACGAGCAGTACTTC. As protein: CASSPTGSGGSYEQYF.

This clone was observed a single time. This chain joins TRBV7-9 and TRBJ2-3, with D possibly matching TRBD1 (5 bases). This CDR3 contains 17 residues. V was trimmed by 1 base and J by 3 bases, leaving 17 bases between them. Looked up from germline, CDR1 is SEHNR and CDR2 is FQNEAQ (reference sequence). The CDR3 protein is CASSLEGPTDITDTQYF. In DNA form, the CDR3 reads TGTGCCAGCAGCTTAGAGGGGCCGACAGATATTACAGATACGCAGTATTTT.

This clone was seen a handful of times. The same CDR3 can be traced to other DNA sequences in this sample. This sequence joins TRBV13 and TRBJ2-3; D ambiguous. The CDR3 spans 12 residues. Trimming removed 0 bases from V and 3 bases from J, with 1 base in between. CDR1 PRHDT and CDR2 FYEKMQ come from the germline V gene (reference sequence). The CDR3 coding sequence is TGTGCCAGCAGCTTAGGGACAGATACGCAGTATTTT. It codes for CASSLGTDTQYF.

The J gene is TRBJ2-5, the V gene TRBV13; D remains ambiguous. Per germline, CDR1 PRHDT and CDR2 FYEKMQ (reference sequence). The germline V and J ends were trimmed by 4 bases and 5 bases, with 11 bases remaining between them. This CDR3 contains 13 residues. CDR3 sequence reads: CASSSGVGETQYF. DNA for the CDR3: TGTGCCAGCAGCTCTGGGGTGGGCGAGACCCAGTACTTC. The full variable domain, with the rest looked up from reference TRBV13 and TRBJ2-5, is AAGVIQSPRHLIKEKRETATLKCYPIPRHDTVYWYQQGPGQDPQFLISFYEKMQSDKGSIPDRFSAQQFSDYHSELNMSSLELGDSALYFCASSSGVGETQYFGPGTRLLVL.

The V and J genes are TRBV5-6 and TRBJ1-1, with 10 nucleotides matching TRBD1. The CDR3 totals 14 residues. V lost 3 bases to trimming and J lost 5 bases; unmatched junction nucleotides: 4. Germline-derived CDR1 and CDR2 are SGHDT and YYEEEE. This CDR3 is CASSWDRGRTEAFF. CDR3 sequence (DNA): TGTGCCAGCAGCTGGGACAGGGGCCGGACTGAAGCTTTCTTT.

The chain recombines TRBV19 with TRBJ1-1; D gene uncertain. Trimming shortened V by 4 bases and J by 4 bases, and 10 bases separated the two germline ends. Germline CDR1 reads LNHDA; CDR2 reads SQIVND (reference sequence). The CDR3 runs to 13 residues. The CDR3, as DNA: TGTGCCAGTAGTACCTCGATTCCCACTGAAGCTTTCTTT. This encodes CASSTSIPTEAFF.

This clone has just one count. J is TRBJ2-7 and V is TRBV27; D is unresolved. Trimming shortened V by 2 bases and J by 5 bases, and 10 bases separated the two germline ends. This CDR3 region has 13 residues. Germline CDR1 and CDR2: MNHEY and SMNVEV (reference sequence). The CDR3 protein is CASSLDSWDEQYF. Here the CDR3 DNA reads TGTGCCAGCAGTTTAGATAGCTGGGACGAGCAGTACTTC.

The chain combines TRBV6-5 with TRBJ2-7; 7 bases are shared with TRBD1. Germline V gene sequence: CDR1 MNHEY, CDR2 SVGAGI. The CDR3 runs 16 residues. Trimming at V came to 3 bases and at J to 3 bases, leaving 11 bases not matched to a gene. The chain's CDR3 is CASSYSTGQEIYEQYF. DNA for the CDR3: TGTGCCAGCAGTTATAGTACAGGACAGGAGATCTACGAGCAGTACTTC.

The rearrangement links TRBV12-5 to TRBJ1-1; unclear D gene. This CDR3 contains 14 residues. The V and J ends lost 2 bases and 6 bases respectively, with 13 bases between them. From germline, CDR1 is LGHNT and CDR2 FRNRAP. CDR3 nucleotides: TGTGCTAGTGGTTTGTCTTCGGGGTGGGCTGAAGCTTTCTTT. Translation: CASGLSSGWAEAFF.

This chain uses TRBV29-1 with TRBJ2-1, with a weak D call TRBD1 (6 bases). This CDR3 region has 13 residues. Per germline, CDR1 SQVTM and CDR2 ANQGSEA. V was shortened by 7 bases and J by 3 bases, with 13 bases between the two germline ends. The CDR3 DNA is TGCAGCGGCCGAAGGGGGATCTACAATGAGCAGTTCTTC. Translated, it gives CSGRRGIYNEQFF.

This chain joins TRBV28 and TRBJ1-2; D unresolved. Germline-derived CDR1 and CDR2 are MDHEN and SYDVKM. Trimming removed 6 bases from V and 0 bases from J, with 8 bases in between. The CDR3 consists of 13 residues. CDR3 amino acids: CASSVGPNYGYTF. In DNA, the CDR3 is TGTGCCAGCAGCGTAGGACCTAACTATGGCTACACCTTC.

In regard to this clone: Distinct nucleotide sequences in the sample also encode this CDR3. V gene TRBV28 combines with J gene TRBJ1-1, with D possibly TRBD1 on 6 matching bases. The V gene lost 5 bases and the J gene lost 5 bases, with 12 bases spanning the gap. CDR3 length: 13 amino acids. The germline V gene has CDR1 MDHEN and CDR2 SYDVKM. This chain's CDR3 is CASSVGRGTEAFF. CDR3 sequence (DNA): TGTGCCAGCAGTGTGGGGAGGGGGACTGAAGCTTTCTTT. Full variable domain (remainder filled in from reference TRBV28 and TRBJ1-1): DVKVTQSSRYLVKRTGEKVFLECVQDMDHENMFWYRQDPGLGLRLIYFSYDVKMKEKGDIPEGYSVSREKKERFSLILESASTNQTSMYLCASSVGRGTEAFFGQGTRLTVV.

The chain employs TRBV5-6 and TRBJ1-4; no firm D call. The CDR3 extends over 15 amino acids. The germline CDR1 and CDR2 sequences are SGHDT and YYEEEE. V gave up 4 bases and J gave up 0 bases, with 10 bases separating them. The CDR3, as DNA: TGTGCCAGCAGCCCAGGTCCTACAACTAATGAAAAACTGTTTTTT. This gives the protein CASSPGPTTNEKLFF.

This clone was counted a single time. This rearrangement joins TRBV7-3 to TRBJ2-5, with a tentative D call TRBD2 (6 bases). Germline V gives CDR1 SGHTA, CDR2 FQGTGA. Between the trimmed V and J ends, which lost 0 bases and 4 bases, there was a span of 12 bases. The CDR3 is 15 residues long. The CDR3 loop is CASSLTWGLGETQYF. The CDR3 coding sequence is TGTGCCAGCAGCTTAACGTGGGGACTCGGAGAGACCCAGTACTTC.

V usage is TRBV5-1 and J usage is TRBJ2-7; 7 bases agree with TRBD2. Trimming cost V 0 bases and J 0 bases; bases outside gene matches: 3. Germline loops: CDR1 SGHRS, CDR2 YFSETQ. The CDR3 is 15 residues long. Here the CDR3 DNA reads TGCGCCAGCAGCTTGGGGGACTACACCTCCTACGAGCAGTACTTC. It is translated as CASSLGDYTSYEQYF.

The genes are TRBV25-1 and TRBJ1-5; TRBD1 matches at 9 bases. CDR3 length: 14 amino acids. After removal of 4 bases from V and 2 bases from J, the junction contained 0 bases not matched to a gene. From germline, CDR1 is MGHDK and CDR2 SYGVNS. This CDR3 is CASSGTGGNQPQHF. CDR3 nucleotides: TGTGCCAGCAGTGGGACAGGGGGCAATCAGCCCCAGCATTTT.